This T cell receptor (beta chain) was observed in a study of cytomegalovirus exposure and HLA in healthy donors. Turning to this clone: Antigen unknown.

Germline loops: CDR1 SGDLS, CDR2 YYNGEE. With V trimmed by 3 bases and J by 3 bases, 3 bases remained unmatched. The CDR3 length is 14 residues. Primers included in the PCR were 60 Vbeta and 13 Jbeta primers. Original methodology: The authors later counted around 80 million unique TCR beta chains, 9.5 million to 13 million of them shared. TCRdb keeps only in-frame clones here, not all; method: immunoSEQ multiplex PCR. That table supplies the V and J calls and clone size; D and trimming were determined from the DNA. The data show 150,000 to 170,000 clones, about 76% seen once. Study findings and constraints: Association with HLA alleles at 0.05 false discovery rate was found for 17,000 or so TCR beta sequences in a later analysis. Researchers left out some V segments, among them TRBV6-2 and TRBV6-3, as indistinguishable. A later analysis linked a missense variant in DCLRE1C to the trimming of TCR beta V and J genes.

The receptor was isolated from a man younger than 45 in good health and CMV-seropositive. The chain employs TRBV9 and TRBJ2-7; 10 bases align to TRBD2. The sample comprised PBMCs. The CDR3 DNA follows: TGTGCCAGCAGCGGATCTAGCGGGGGCTACGAGCAGTACTTC. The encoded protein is CASSGSSGGYEQYF.